The 14 T cell receptor beta chains below all came from one sample that was sequenced in a study of OX40 agonist ivuxolimab in advanced cancers. The protocol used for the library was the immunoSEQ multiplex PCR assay. Sourced from immuneACCESS, this table was stored by TCRdb with only in-frame sequences that have V and J called. A share of the clones is absent; for the studies checked, an unresolved V gene accounts for under half, and the remainder has no known explanation. For this sample the table gives over 65,000 clones, of which about 90% were detected only once. The ten largest make up 0.53% of the sample. The sequences come from CD4+ or CD8+ T cells sorted from blood, collected in a trial of the OX40 agonist ivuxolimab. The receptors here all came from an adult with an advanced solid tumor such as melanoma, head and neck, liver or kidney cancer.

In this sample, this clone turned up once. The chain employs TRBV5-1 and TRBJ2-5, with D hard to call. Germline CDR1 reads SGHRS; CDR2 reads YFSETQ. V was trimmed by 4 bases and J by 1 base, leaving 5 bases between them. The CDR3 totals 12 residues. CDR3 in amino acids: CASSGTQETQYF. As DNA, the CDR3 is TGCGCCAGCAGCGGTACCCAAGAGACCCAGTACTTC.

The chain links TRBV19 to TRBJ2-5, with 10 bases that match TRBD2. The CDR3 totals 19 residues. V lost 4 bases to trimming and J lost 2 bases; unmatched junction nucleotides: 16. CDR1 LNHDA and CDR2 SQIVND come from the germline V gene (reference sequence). CDR3 sequence (DNA): TGTGCCAGTAGTAAGACCGGGAGGGCTAGCGGGGGATGGCAAGAGACCCAGTACTTC. This gives the protein CASSKTGRASGGWQETQYF.

Concerning this clone: One end of the junction varies from germline; a read error may be responsible. The chain links TRBV7-7 to TRBJ2-2, with 7 bases fitting TRBD1. Germline V gene data show CDR1 as SSHAT and CDR2 as FNYEAQ (reference sequence). This CDR3 region has 18 residues. The CDR3 sequence is CASSLDAAGTVGTGELFF. The CDR3 DNA sequence: TGTGCTAGCAGCTTAGACGCTGCCGGGACAGTGGGCACCGGGGAGCTGTTTTTT.

This clone came up once. The chain has TRBV19 and TRBJ2-5, with 7 bases matching TRBD1. The junction had 7 bases not matched to a gene; V was cut back by 1 base and J by 5 bases. The germline V gene has CDR1 LNHDA and CDR2 SQIVND (reference sequence). The CDR3 loop spans 15 amino acids. The CDR3 nucleotides read TGTGCCAGTAGTATAGGGGGACAGCTTTCGGAGACCCAGTACTTC. This translates into CASSIGGQLSETQYF.

The chain has TRBV4-1 and TRBJ2-5; D unclear. The CDR3 is 13 amino acids. The germline V and J ends were trimmed by 1 base and 3 bases, with 6 bases remaining between them. CDR1 and CDR2 from the germline V gene are MGHRA and YSYEKL. DNA of the CDR3: TGCGCCAGCAGCCAAGTTATTAAAGAGACCCAGTACTTC. It codes for CASSQVIKETQYF.

The CDR3: CASRQRGLAFGDTQYF. CDR3 nucleotide sequence: TGTGCCAGCAGGCAAAGGGGACTAGCCTTTGGAGATACGCAGTATTTT. The rearrangement uses TRBV7-2 and TRBJ2-3, with 9 nucleotides matching TRBD2. The germline gives CDR1 SGHTA, CDR2 FQGNSA. V lost 6 bases to trimming and J lost 5 bases; unmatched junction nucleotides: 12. The CDR3 extends over 16 amino acids.

The rearrangement joins TRBV19 to TRBJ1-1; the D is unclear. Trimming took off 8 bases at V and 2 bases at J, with 30 bases between the two ends. Looked up from germline, CDR1 is LNHDA and CDR2 is SQIVND (reference sequence). The CDR3 has 19 residues. The CDR3 bases are TGTGCCAGTTCCAGCCCGAGGTCAGTCCCATCACTACATAACACTGAAGCTTTCTTT. Protein product: CASSSPRSVPSLHNTEAFF.

The sample holds one count of this clone. Other DNA sequences in the sample encode the same CDR3. The CDR3 DNA sequence: TGTGCCTGGAGTGGCAGGGCCCAAGAGACCCAGTACTTC. As protein: CAWSGRAQETQYF. J is TRBJ2-5 and V is TRBV30; the D gene is possibly TRBD1 (5 bases). Deletions cut 1 base from V and 1 base from J, with 7 bases between. Per the germline V gene, CDR1 is GTSNPN and CDR2 is SVGIG (reference sequence). This CDR3 is built from 13 residues. The full variable domain, its missing parts supplied by reference TRBV30 and TRBJ2-5, is SQTIHQWPATLVQPVGSPLSLECTVEGTSNPNLYWYRQAAGRGLQLLFYSVGIGQISSEVPQNLSASRPQDRQFILSSKKLLLSDSGFYLCAWSGRAQETQYFGPGTRLLVL.

Only a few counts were recorded for this clone. The CDR3 loop is CASSITDTQYF. CDR3 DNA sequence: TGTGCCAGCAGCATCACAGATACGCAGTATTTT. The chain recombines TRBV11-2 with TRBJ2-3; D unresolved. The CDR3 contains 11 residues. The germline V gene has CDR1 SGHAT and CDR2 FQNNGV. Trimming took off 5 bases at V and 2 bases at J, with 2 bases between the two ends. The full variable domain, with the rest looked up from reference TRBV11-2 and TRBJ2-3, is EAGVAQSPRYKIIEKRQSVAFWCNPISGHATLYWYQQILGQGPKLLIQFQNNGVVDDSQLPKDRFSAERLKGVDSTLKIQPAKLEDSAVYLCASSITDTQYFGPGTRLTVL.

This clone has only one observation. The chain is built from TRBV5-5 and TRBJ2-1, with D perhaps TRBD1 or TRBD2 (5 bases each). The CDR3 covers 14 residues. V was clipped by 4 bases and J by 5 bases, with 13 bases between them. Per germline, CDR1 SGHKS and CDR2 YYEKEE (reference sequence). The CDR3 loop is CASSIRDQHNEQFF. In DNA form, the CDR3 reads TGTGCCAGCAGCATCCGGGACCAGCACAATGAGCAGTTCTTC. Using reference TRBV5-5 and TRBJ2-1 for the parts outside the CDR3, the full variable domain is DAGVTQSPTHLIKTRGQQVTLRCSPISGHKSVSWYQQVLGQGPQFIFQYYEKEERGRGNFPDRFSARQFPNYSSELNVNALLLGDSALYLCASSIRDQHNEQFFGPGTRLTVL.

The chain is built from TRBV29-1 and TRBJ2-7, with D possibly matching TRBD2 (6 bases). Germline CDR1 and CDR2: SQVTM and ANQGSEA. Between the trimmed V and J ends, which lost 3 bases and 6 bases, there was a span of 18 bases. The CDR3 contains 14 residues. The CDR3 spells CSVERSRDLGEQYF. CDR3 nucleotide sequence: TGCAGCGTTGAGAGGTCCAGGGACTTGGGCGAGCAGTACTTC.

In the case of this clone: The junction and the germline gene differ at one end; a read error may be behind it. The chain joins TRBV7-7 to TRBJ2-1; maybe TRBD2 (5 bases). The length of the CDR3 is 14 residues. CDR1 SSHAT and CDR2 FNYEAQ come from the germline V gene (reference sequence). CDR3 sequence reads: CASSLDYSRSEQFF. DNA for the CDR3: TGTGCTAGCAGCTTAGACTACAGCAGGAGTGAGCAGTTCTTC.

The sample holds one count of this clone. This chain uses TRBV5-1 with TRBJ2-2, with D perhaps matching TRBD1 (6 bases). The CDR3 contains 16 residues. The V gene lost 2 bases and the J gene lost 4 bases, with 15 bases spanning the gap. CDR1 is SGHRS, CDR2 YFSETQ, per germline. The CDR3 DNA follows: TGCGCCAGCAGCTTCGCTGGGGGCGGTGGCACCGGGGAGCTGTTTTTT. As protein: CASSFAGGGGTGELFF.

V and J are TRBV11-3 and TRBJ2-1; D not certain. The V gene lost 5 bases and the J gene lost 3 bases, with 8 bases spanning the gap. Germline values: CDR1 SGHNT, CDR2 YENEEA. The CDR3 contains 13 residues. The CDR3 here is CASSRNNYNEQFF. CDR3 DNA sequence: TGTGCCAGCAGCCGGAATAACTACAATGAGCAGTTCTTC.